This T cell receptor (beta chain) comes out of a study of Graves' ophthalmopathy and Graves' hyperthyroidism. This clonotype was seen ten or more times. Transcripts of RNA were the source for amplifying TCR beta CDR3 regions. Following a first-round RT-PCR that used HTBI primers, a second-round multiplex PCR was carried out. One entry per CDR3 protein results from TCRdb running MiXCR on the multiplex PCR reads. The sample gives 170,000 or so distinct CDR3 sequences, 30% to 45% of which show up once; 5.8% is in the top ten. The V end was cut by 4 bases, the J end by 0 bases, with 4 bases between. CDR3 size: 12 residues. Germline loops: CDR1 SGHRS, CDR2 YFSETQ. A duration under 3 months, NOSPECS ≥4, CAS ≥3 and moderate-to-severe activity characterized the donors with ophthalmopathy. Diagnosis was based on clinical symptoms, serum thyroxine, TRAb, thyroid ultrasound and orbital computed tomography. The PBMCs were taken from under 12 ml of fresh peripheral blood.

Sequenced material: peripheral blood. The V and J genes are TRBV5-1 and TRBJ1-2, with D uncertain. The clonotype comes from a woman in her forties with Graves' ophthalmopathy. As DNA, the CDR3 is TGCGCCAGCAGCGGAGCTAACTATGGCTACACCTTC. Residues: CASSGANYGYTF.